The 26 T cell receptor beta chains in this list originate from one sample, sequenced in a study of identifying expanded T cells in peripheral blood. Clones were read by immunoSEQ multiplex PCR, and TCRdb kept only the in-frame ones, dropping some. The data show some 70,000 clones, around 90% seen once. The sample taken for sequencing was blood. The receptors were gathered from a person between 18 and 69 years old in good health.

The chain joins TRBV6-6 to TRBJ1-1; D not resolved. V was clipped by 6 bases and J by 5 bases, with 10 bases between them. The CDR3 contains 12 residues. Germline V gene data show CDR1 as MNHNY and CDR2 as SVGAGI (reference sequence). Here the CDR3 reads CASRGGKTEAFF. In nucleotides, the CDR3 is TGTGCCAGCAGAGGAGGTAAAACTGAAGCTTTCTTT.

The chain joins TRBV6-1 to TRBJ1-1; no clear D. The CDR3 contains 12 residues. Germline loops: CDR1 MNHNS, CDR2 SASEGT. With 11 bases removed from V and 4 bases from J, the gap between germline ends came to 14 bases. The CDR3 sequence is CAAPGGGTEAFF. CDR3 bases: TGTGCCGCTCCGGGTGGCGGCACTGAAGCTTTCTTT.

This CDR3 is CASRDRGRIYGYTF. CDR3 nucleotides: TGTGCCAGCAGGGACAGGGGGCGCATCTATGGCTACACCTTC. The chain is built from TRBV28 and TRBJ1-2, with TRBD1 matching 11 bases. CDR1 and CDR2 from the germline V gene are MDHEN and SYDVKM. V trimming: 6 bases; J trimming: 4 bases; junction bases outside the gene matches: 4. The CDR3 has 14 amino acids.

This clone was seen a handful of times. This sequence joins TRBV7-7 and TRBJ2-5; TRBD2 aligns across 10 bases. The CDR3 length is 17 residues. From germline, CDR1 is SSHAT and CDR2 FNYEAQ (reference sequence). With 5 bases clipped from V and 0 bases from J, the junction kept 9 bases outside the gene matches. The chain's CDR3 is CASSPTPSGSNQETQYF. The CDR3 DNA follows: TGTGCCAGCAGCCCCACCCCTAGCGGGAGCAACCAAGAGACCCAGTACTTC.

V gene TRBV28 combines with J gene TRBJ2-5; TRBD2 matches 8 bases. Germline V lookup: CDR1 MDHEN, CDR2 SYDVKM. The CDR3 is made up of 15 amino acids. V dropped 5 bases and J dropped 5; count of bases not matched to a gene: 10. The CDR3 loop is CASSRSGTDVETQYF. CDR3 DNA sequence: TGTGCCAGCAGTCGTAGCGGGACTGACGTGGAGACCCAGTACTTC.

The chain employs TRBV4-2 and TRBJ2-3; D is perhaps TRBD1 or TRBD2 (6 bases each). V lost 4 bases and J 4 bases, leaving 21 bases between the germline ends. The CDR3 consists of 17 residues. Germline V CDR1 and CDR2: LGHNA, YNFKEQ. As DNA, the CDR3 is TGTGCCAGCAGCCCCACCGGCGGGGCAGGGGTCGCAGATACGCAGTATTTT. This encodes CASSPTGGAGVADTQYF.

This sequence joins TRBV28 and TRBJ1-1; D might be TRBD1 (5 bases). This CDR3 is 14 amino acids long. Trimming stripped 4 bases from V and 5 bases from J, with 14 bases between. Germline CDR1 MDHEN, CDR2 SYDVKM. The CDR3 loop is CASSSYIRDTEAFF. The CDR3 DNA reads TGTGCCAGCAGTTCTTATATCAGGGATACTGAAGCTTTCTTT.

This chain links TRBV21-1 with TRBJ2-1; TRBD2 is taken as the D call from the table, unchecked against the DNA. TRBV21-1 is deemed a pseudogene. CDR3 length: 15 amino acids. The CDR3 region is CASRLTSGGYNEQFF. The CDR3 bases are TGTGCCAGCAGGCTTACTAGCGGGGGTTACAATGAGCAGTTCTTC.

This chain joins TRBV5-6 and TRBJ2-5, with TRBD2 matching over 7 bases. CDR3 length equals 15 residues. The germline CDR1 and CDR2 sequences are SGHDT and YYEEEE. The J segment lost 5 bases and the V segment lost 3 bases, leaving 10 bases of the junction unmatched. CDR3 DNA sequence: TGTGCCAGCAGCTCCAGCAACCTGGGAGGGGAGACCCAGTACTTC. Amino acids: CASSSSNLGGETQYF.

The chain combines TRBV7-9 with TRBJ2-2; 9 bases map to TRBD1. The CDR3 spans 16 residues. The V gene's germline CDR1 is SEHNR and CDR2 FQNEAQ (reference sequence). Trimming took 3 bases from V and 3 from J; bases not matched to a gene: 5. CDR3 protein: CASSLGTGIHTGELFF. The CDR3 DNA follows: TGTGCCAGCAGCTTGGGGACAGGGATACACACCGGGGAGCTGTTTTTT.

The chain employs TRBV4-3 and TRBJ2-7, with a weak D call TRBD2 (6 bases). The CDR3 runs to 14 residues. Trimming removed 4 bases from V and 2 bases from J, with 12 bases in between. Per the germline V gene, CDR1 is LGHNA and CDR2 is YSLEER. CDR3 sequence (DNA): TGCGCCAGCAGCCGGGAGCGGGTGACCTACGAGCAGTACTTC. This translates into CASSRERVTYEQYF.

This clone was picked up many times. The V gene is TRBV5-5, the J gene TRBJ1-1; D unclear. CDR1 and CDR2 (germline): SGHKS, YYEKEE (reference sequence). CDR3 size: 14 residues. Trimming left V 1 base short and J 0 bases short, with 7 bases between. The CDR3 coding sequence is TGTGCCAGCAGCTTGCAAAGAATGAACACTGAAGCTTTCTTT. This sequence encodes CASSLQRMNTEAFF.

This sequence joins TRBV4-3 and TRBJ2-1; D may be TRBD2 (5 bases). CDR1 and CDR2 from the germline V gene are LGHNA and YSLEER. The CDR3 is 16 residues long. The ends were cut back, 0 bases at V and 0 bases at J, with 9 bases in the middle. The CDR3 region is CASSQDLAGSYNEQFF. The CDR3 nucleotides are TGCGCCAGCAGCCAAGATCTTGCGGGCTCCTACAATGAGCAGTTCTTC.

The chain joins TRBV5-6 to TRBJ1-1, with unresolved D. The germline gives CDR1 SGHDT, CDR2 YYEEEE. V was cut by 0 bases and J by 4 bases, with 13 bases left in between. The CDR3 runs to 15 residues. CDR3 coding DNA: TGTGCCAGCAGCTTGGGGTGGGGTGTCAGCACTGAAGCTTTCTTT. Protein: CASSLGWGVSTEAFF.

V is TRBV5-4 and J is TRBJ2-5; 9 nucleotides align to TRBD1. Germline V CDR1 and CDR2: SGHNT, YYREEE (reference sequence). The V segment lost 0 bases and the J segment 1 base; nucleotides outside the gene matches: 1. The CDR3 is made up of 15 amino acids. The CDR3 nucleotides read TGTGCCAGCAGCTTGGGGGGACAGGGCCAAGAGACCCAGTACTTC. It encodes CASSLGGQGQETQYF.

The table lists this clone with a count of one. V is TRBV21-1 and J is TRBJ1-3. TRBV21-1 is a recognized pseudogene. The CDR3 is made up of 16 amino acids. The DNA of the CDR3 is TGTGCCAGCAGCAAAGTTTGGGGGGGTTTTGGAAACACCATATATTTT. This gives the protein CASSKVWGGFGNTIYF.

CDR3 in DNA: TGTGCCAGCAGTCCACATACCGTAACGGGAGCTGCAGATACGCAGTATTTT. Amino acids: CASSPHTVTGAADTQYF. V usage is TRBV28 and J usage is TRBJ2-3, with D maybe TRBD2 (6 bases). The germline gives CDR1 MDHEN, CDR2 SYDVKM. Trimming removed 5 bases at V and 4 bases at J, with 22 bases between. The CDR3 sequence is 17 residues long.

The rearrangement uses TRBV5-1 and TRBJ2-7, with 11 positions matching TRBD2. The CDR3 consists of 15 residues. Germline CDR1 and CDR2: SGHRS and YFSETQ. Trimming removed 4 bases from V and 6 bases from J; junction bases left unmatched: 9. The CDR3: CASSELLAGEVEQYF. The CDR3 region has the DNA TGCGCCAGCAGCGAGTTACTAGCGGGGGAGGTCGAGCAGTACTTC.

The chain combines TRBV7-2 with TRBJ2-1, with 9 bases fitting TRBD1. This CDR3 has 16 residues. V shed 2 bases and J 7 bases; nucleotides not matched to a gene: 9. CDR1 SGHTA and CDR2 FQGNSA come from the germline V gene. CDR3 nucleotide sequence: TGTGCCAGCAGCTTAACTGCGGGACAGGGTATGAATGAGCAGTTCTTC. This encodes CASSLTAGQGMNEQFF.

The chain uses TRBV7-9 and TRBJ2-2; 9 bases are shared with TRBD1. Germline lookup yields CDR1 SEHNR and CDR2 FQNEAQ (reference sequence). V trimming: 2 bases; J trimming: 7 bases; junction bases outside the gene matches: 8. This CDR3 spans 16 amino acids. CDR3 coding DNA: TGTGCCAGCAGCTTAATTTGGACAGGGGTTAACGGGGAGCTGTTTTTT. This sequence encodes CASSLIWTGVNGELFF.

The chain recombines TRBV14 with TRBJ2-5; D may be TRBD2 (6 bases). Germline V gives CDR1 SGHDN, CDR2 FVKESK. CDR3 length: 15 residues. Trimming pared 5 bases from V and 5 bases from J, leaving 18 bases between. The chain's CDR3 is CASSSRDSLRETQYF. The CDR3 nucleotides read TGTGCCAGCAGCTCACGGGACTCACTGAGGGAGACCCAGTACTTC.

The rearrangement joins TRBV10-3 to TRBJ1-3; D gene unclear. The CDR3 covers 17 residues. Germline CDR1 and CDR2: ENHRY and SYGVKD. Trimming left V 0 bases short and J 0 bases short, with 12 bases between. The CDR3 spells CAISESESPYSGNTIYF. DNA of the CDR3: TGTGCCATCAGTGAGTCGGAGTCTCCCTACTCTGGAAACACCATATATTTT.

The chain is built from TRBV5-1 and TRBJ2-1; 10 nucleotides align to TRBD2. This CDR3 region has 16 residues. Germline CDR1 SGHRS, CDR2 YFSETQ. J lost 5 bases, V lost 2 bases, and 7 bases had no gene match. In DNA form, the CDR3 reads TGCGCCAGCAGCTTATCCGGGACTAGCGTGGACAATGAGCAGTTCTTC. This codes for CASSLSGTSVDNEQFF.

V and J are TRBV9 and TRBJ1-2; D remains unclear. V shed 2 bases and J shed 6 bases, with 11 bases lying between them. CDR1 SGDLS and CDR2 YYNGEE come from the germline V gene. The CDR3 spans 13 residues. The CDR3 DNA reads TGTGCCAGCAGCGTTGGTTTCATGAATGGCTACACCTTC. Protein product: CASSVGFMNGYTF. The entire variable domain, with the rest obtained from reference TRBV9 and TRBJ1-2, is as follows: DSGVTQTPKHLITATGQRVTLRCSPRSGDLSVYWYQQSLDQGLQFLIQYYNGEERAKGNILERFSAQQFPDLHSELNLSSLELGDSALYFCASSVGFMNGYTFGSGTRLTVV.

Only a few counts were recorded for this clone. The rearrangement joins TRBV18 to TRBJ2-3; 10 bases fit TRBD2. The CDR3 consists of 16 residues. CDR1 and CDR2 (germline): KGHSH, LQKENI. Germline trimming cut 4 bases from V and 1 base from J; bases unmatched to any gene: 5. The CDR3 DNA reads TGTGCCAGCTCACTAAGGACTAGCGGTCGCACAGATACGCAGTATTTT. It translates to CASSLRTSGRTDTQYF.

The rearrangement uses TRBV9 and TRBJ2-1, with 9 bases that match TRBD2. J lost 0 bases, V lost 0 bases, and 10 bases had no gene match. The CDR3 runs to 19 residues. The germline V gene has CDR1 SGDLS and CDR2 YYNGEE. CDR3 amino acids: CASSVDPSGDRSSYNEQFF. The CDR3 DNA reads TGTGCCAGCAGCGTAGATCCTAGCGGGGACCGAAGCTCCTACAATGAGCAGTTCTTC.